A single sample is the source of the 3 T cell receptor beta chains below, sequenced in a study of cytomegalovirus exposure and HLA in healthy donors. The PCR used 60 Vbeta and 13 Jbeta primers. TCRdb keeps only in-frame clones here, not all; method: immunoSEQ multiplex PCR. The sample has roughly 130,000 clones, approximately 72% seen once. The sample consisted of PBMCs. These receptors all stem from a human donor in good health.

V usage is TRBV5-1 and J usage is TRBJ1-1; tentatively, D is TRBD1 (5 bases). The V end lost 0 bases, the J end lost 7 bases, and 13 bases lay between the germline ends. Germline CDR1 reads SGHRS; CDR2 reads YFSETQ. This CDR3 comprises 14 residues. In DNA form, the CDR3 reads TGCGCCAGCAGCTTGGCCGGCAGGGTGAGTGAAGCTTTCTTT. It is translated as CASSLAGRVSEAFF.

The V and J genes are TRBV7-9 and TRBJ2-5, with D perhaps matching TRBD1 (6 bases). The last part of the DNA fits TRBJ2-7 better; the J call may be wrong. The CDR3 loop spans 13 amino acids. CDR1 is SEHNR and CDR2 is FQNEAQ in the germline V gene (reference sequence). CDR3 in DNA: TGTGCCAGCAGTCAACCAGGGGAAATCGAGCAGTACTTC. Amino acid sequence: CASSQPGEIEQYF.

This clone has just a few counts. V gene TRBV9 combines with J gene TRBJ2-7; D is ambiguous. The CDR3 sequence is 13 residues long. Per germline, CDR1 SGDLS and CDR2 YYNGEE. The V end lost 1 base, the J end lost 4 bases, and 9 bases lay between the germline ends. The chain's CDR3 is CASSVSPRYEQYF. CDR3 coding DNA: TGTGCCAGCAGCGTATCCCCCAGATACGAGCAGTACTTC.